Listed below are T cell receptor beta chains from one sample, sequenced in a study of T cell changes during pregnancy in multiple sclerosis. Sequencing was performed with immunoSEQ multiplex PCR; in TCRdb, only in-frame clones are kept and a portion is missing. The sample comprises about 64,000 clones, about 96% of which are singletons, and 2% to 3% rests with the top ten. Material: CD8+ T cells from peripheral blood mononuclear cells, obtained after pregnancy. Receptors were obtained from a female donor with multiple sclerosis, enrolled in a pregnancy study. CDR3s include the opening cysteine and the closing phenylalanine or tryptophan. The D gene is left open where the match is weak. Not every row has a clone size; where given, it reads once, few, many or a size class.

j_call v_call d_call clone_size cdr3_aa cdr3_nt
TRBJ2-7 TRBV27 TRBD2 once CASSSVAGSYEQYF TGTGCCAGCAGTTCGGTAGCGGGGTCCTACGAGCAGTACTTC
TRBJ2-7 TRBV28 TRBD2 - CASSLLAGGSEQYF TGTGCCAGCAGCTTACTAGCGGGAGGTAGCGAGCAGTACTTC
TRBJ2-2 TRBV6-5 TRBD2 - CASSLGGTGELFF TGTGCCAGCAGTTTGGGGGGGACCGGGGAGCTGTTTTTT
TRBJ1-5 TRBV4-1 - - CASSQDSGSGVLENQPQHF TGCGCCAGCAGCCAAGATTCGGGGAGCGGGGTCCTGGAAAATCAGCCCCAGCATTTT
TRBJ1-1 TRBV5-4 - - CASSLMRDTEAFF TGTGCCAGCAGCTTGATGAGGGACACTGAAGCTTTCTTT
TRBJ2-7 TRBV19 TRBD1 - CASSWAQGAYEQYF TGTGCCAGTAGTTGGGCACAGGGGGCCTACGAGCAGTACTTC
TRBJ1-2 TRBV4-3 TRBD1 - CASRADRGVGYTF TGCGCCAGCAGAGCCGACAGGGGTGTAGGCTACACCTTC
TRBJ1-1 TRBV7-2 TRBD1 - CASSPGQLFGTEAFF TGTGCCAGCAGCCCGGGACAGCTTTTCGGCACTGAAGCTTTCTTT
TRBJ1-1 TRBV5-1 - - CASSLRGGRTEAFF TGCGCCAGCAGCTTAAGGGGGGGGCGCACTGAAGCTTTCTTT
TRBJ1-2 TRBV5-1 TRBD1 - CASSLQGVGYGYTF TGCGCCAGCAGCTTGCAGGGGGTTGGCTATGGCTACACCTTC
TRBJ2-7 TRBV10-3 TRBD2 - CAISGRIAGTEQYF TGTGCCATCAGTGGCCGAATAGCGGGAACCGAGCAGTACTTC
TRBJ1-1 TRBV6-5 - - CASSDRINTEAFF TGTGCCAGCAGCGACAGGATAAACACTGAAGCTTTCTTT
TRBJ2-1 TRBV19 TRBD2 - CASRPSSGSRSYNEQFF TGTGCCAGTAGACCCTCGAGCGGGAGTAGGTCCTACAATGAGCAGTTCTTC
TRBJ2-1 TRBV9 TRBD2 - CASSVGWTSGNEQFF TGTGCCAGCAGCGTAGGATGGACTAGCGGAAATGAGCAGTTCTTC
TRBJ2-1 TRBV7-9 TRBD1 - CASNTGGSYNEQFF TGTGCCAGCAATACAGGGGGCTCCTACAATGAGCAGTTCTTC